A single sample is the source of the 18 T cell receptor beta chains below, sequenced in a study of CD8+CD57+ T cells in acquired aplastic anemia. The template for TCR beta VDJ and CDR3 sequence profiling was genomic DNA. TCRdb reanalysed the reads using MiXCR and keeps one entry per CDR3 protein. The data hold fewer than 250,000 distinct CDR3 sequences, with approximately 45% observed a single time. Sequencing involved patients with CD8+CD57+ cell expansion previously shown by flow cytometry. Sequenced sample: sorted CD4+, CD8+, or CD8+CD57+ T cells (not recorded which) from PBMCs. All receptors come from a human donor with aplastic anemia.

V is TRBV20-1 and J is TRBJ1-1, with TRBD1 as a possible D gene (6 bases). V lost 3 bases, J lost 1 base, and 15 bases lay in between. Germline V gene lookup returns CDR1 DFQATT and CDR2 SNEGSKA (reference sequence). The CDR3 covers 15 residues. Written as DNA, the CDR3 is TGCAGTGCTAGTTCACCTACAGGGTCGAACACTGAAGCTTTCTTT. It specifies CSASSPTGSNTEAFF.

This clonotype was counted between two and nine times. V usage is TRBV6-5 and J usage is TRBJ1-4; 10 positions match TRBD1. V shed 7 bases and J 11 bases; nucleotides not matched to a gene: 10. The V gene's germline CDR1 is MNHEY and CDR2 SVGAGI. The CDR3 sequence is 14 residues long. The CDR3 loop is CASTSTGGAGKLFF. In nucleotides, the CDR3 is TGTGCCAGCACCTCGACAGGGGGCGCGGGGAAACTGTTTTTT.

In this sample, this clonotype turned up many times. The J gene is TRBJ1-6, the V gene TRBV20-1; 7 bases agree with TRBD1. V was clipped by 5 bases and J by 9 bases; unmatched bases: 13. CDR3 size: 15 residues. Germline V gene data show CDR1 as DFQATT and CDR2 as SNEGSKA (reference sequence). The CDR3: CSAWSTGEKASPLHF. The CDR3 nucleotides read TGCAGTGCTTGGAGCACAGGGGAAAAAGCTTCACCCCTCCACTTT.

As concerns this clonotype: At one of its ends the junction is not consistent with the germline gene, which may arise from a read error. The V call is TRBV7-9, the J call TRBJ2-5, with D possibly TRBD2 on 5 matching bases. CDR1 is SEHNR, CDR2 FQNEAQ, per germline (reference sequence). The CDR3 extends over 14 amino acids. CDR3 nucleotides: TGTGCTAGCAGCTTAGCCTCGGGAACGGAGACCCAGTACTTC. This translates into CASSLASGTETQYF.

This sequence joins TRBV11-2 and TRBJ1-3, with D perhaps TRBD1 (6 bases). Looked up from germline, CDR1 is SGHAT and CDR2 is FQNNGV. Deletions cut 1 base from V and 2 bases from J, with 12 bases between. The CDR3 sequence is 16 residues long. The CDR3 DNA sequence: TGTGCCAGCAGCTTAGCGCCCCCAGGGGCTGGAAACACCATATATTTT. Protein sequence: CASSLAPPGAGNTIYF. The complete variable domain, with remaining parts taken from reference TRBV11-2 and TRBJ1-3, reads EAGVAQSPRYKIIEKRQSVAFWCNPISGHATLYWYQQILGQGPKLLIQFQNNGVVDDSQLPKDRFSAERLKGVDSTLKIQPAKLEDSAVYLCASSLAPPGAGNTIYFGEGSWLTVV.

This clonotype was observed many times. The chain combines TRBV7-8 with TRBJ2-1; 7 bases match TRBD2. The CDR3 covers 16 residues. The trim removed 0 bases at V and 3 bases at J, leaving 5 bases unmatched. Germline V gene data show CDR1 as SGHVS and CDR2 as FQNEAQ. The CDR3 reads CASSLAGGIGYNEQFF. The CDR3 DNA sequence: TGTGCCAGCAGCTTAGCGGGGGGGATAGGCTACAATGAGCAGTTCTTC. Combining the CDR3 with reference TRBV7-8 and TRBJ2-1 gives the whole variable domain GAGVSQSPRYKVAKRGQDVALRCDPISGHVSLFWYQQALGQGPEFLTYFQNEAQLDKSGLPSDRFFAERPEGSVSTLKIQRTQQEDSAVYLCASSLAGGIGYNEQFFGPGTRLTVL.

The chain combines TRBV30 with TRBJ2-7, with 9 bases aligning to TRBD1. The J segment lost 3 bases and the V segment lost 8 bases, leaving 11 bases of the junction unmatched. Looked up from germline, CDR1 is GTSNPN and CDR2 is SVGIG (reference sequence). CDR3 size: 14 residues. The CDR3 protein is CAGRDRDFNYEQYF. In DNA form, the CDR3 reads TGTGCCGGCCGGGACAGGGATTTTAACTACGAGCAGTACTTC. The full variable domain, rest sourced from reference TRBV30 and TRBJ2-7, is SQTIHQWPATLVQPVGSPLSLECTVEGTSNPNLYWYRQAAGRGLQLLFYSVGIGQISSEVPQNLSASRPQDRQFILSSKKLLLSDSGFYLCAGRDRDFNYEQYFGPGTRLTVT.

For this clonotype: One junction end does not reproduce the germline sequence, and a read error may be involved. The rearrangement joins TRBV5-1 to TRBJ2-1; 12 bases are a match to TRBD1. The CDR3 extends over 18 amino acids. Germline lookup yields CDR1 SGHRS and CDR2 YFSETQ. DNA for the CDR3: TGCGCCTGCAGCTTTAGGGACAGGGGGCCGAGGGGTTACAATGAGCAGTTCTTC. Encoded protein: CACSFRDRGPRGYNEQFF.

This clonotype turned up a few times. The chain joins TRBV28 to TRBJ2-2; D uncertain. Per the germline V gene, CDR1 is MDHEN and CDR2 is SYDVKM. Trimming cost V 2 bases and J 6 bases, with 7 bases left between them. There are 13 residues in the CDR3. CDR3 amino acids: CASSLRDPGELFF. The DNA of the CDR3 is TGTGCCAGCAGTTTAAGAGATCCCGGGGAGCTGTTTTTT.

This clonotype was seen repeatedly, ten times or more. V gene TRBV5-1 combines with J gene TRBJ1-4; no clear D. Trimming cost V 1 base and J 8 bases, with 9 bases left between them. Germline V gene lookup returns CDR1 SGHRS and CDR2 YFSETQ. The length of the CDR3 is 13 residues. CDR3 sequence reads: CASSLLGYEKLFF. CDR3 nucleotides: TGCGCCAGCAGCTTGCTAGGGTACGAAAAACTGTTTTTT. The whole variable domain, remainder taken from reference TRBV5-1 and TRBJ1-4, is KAGVTQTPRYLIKTRGQQVTLSCSPISGHRSVSWYQQTPGQGLQFLFEYFSETQRNKGNFPGRFSGRQFSNSRSEMNVSTLELGDSALYLCASSLLGYEKLFFGSGTQLSVL.

This clonotype was detected only a few times. V is TRBV27 and J is TRBJ1-1; D is unclear. Germline V lookup: CDR1 MNHEY, CDR2 SMNVEV (reference sequence). CDR3 length equals 13 residues. Trimming pared 6 bases from V and 5 bases from J, leaving 13 bases between. DNA of the CDR3: TGTGCCAGCAGCGAGGCGGGGAGGACTGAAGCTTTCTTT. The encoded protein is CASSEAGRTEAFF.

The genes are TRBV20-1 and TRBJ2-7; 8 nucleotides match TRBD2. CDR1 and CDR2 from the germline V gene are DFQATT and SNEGSKA (reference sequence). V gave up 4 bases and J gave up 2 bases; unmatched junction bases: 4. This CDR3 has 13 residues. The CDR3 nucleotides read TGCAGTGCTAAACTAGCGGAACCCTACGAGCAGTACTTC. Translating gives CSAKLAEPYEQYF.

This clonotype appeared many times. The chain's CDR3 is CASSVGGTAGYTF. CDR3 DNA sequence: TGTGCCAGCAGCGTAGGGGGCACAGCCGGCTACACCTTC. The rearrangement joins TRBV9 to TRBJ1-2; D perhaps matches TRBD1 (5 bases). V dropped 0 bases and J dropped 8 bases, with 11 bases sitting between them. The CDR3 spans 13 residues. Germline CDR1 is SGDLS and CDR2 is YYNGEE.

Comment on this clonotype: A junction boundary mismatches the germline segment, possibly from a read error. The chain couples TRBV7-9 to TRBJ1-5, with 8 positions matching TRBD1. This CDR3 has 15 amino acids. CDR1 and CDR2 from the germline V gene are SEHNR and FQNEAQ (reference sequence). Here the CDR3 DNA reads TGTGCCAGCAGCTCAGACAGGGGAAACAATCAGCCCCAACATTTT. This sequence encodes CASSSDRGNNQPQHF.

The chain has TRBV3-1 and TRBJ2-1; D not certain. Per the germline V gene, CDR1 is LGHDT and CDR2 is YNNKEL (reference sequence). This CDR3 has 15 residues. The V gene lost 0 bases and the J gene lost 4 bases, with 10 bases spanning the gap. Here the CDR3 reads CASSQDLGPYNEQFF. In nucleotides, the CDR3 is TGTGCCAGCAGCCAAGATCTGGGTCCGTACAATGAGCAGTTCTTC.

This clonotype was picked up many times. The chain carries TRBV4-2 and TRBJ2-1; TRBD2 matches 10 bases. The CDR3 spans 17 residues. V dropped 0 bases and J dropped 4; count of bases not matched to a gene: 6. Germline-derived CDR1 and CDR2 are LGHNA and YNFKEQ. CDR3 loop: CASSQDTGTSVYNEQFF. As DNA, the CDR3 is TGTGCCAGCAGCCAAGACACCGGGACTAGCGTTTACAATGAGCAGTTCTTC.

The table lists this clonotype with many counts. The rearrangement uses TRBV6-1 and TRBJ2-7, with D unclear. Germline assignment: CDR1 MNHNS and CDR2 SASEGT. V was clipped by 6 bases and J by 2 bases, with 2 bases between them. The CDR3 has 10 amino acids. CDR3 nucleotide sequence: TGTGCCAGCAGAGCCTACGAGCAGTACTTC. Amino acid sequence: CASRAYEQYF.

This clonotype was recorded many times. The V and J genes are TRBV7-9 and TRBJ2-3; 9 nucleotides line up with TRBD1. The CDR3 is 14 residues long. J lost 4 bases, V lost 5 bases, and 4 bases had no gene match. Germline CDR1 and CDR2: SEHNR and FQNEAQ (reference sequence). CDR3 loop: CASSPGQGPDTQYF. The CDR3, as DNA: TGTGCCAGCAGCCCAGGACAGGGGCCAGATACGCAGTATTTT.